The 24 T cell receptor beta chains below come from one sample, sequenced in a study of cytomegalovirus exposure and HLA in healthy donors. Amplification used 60 Vbeta primers and 13 Jbeta primers. The table came from immunoSEQ multiplex PCR; TCRdb's copy has only in-frame clones and leaves some out. Of tens of thousands of clones listed, over 75% are singletons. Sequenced input: PBMCs. These receptors came from a man aged 35 to 55 in good health and CMV-seronegative.

This clone was detected once. This chain connects TRBV29-1 to TRBJ1-2, with D perhaps matching TRBD1 (6 bases). This CDR3 has 13 residues. The ends were cut back, 8 bases at V and 4 bases at J, with 17 bases in the middle. CDR1 SQVTM and CDR2 ANQGSEA come from the germline V gene. CDR3 residues: CSSSGGAGYGYTF. Written as DNA, the CDR3 is TGCAGCTCGAGCGGGGGCGCCGGCTATGGCTACACCTTC.

The rearrangement uses TRBV5-1 and TRBJ1-4; unclear D gene. The germline V and J ends were trimmed by 4 bases and 0 bases, with 25 bases remaining between them. Germline V gene sequence: CDR1 SGHRS, CDR2 YFSETQ. The CDR3 has 20 residues. CDR3 DNA sequence: TGCGCCAGCAGCCCCCGCCCTCCCTCTATAATTGGGCCAACTAATGAAAAACTGTTTTTT. Its translation: CASSPRPPSIIGPTNEKLFF.

The V gene is TRBV11-2, the J gene TRBJ2-1; D gene unclear. The CDR3 runs 12 residues. The ends were cut back, 2 bases at V and 9 bases at J, with 8 bases in the middle. CDR1 is SGHAT, CDR2 FQNNGV, per germline. CDR3 sequence (DNA): TGTGCCAGCAGCTTAAGAGGAATTGAGCAGTTCTTC. It encodes CASSLRGIEQFF.

The chain joins TRBV29-1 to TRBJ2-3; no clear D gene. Per germline, CDR1 SQVTM and CDR2 ANQGSEA. Trimming stripped 7 bases from V and 2 bases from J, with 10 bases between. The CDR3 spans 12 residues. CDR3 sequence reads: CSGRFSTDTQYF. CDR3 bases: TGCAGCGGTCGGTTTTCCACAGATACGCAGTATTTT.

CDR3 bases: TGTGCCAGTAGCACTGAGGGACTTCCCAGGAGGTTCAATCAGCCCCAGCATTTT. Translation gives CASSTEGLPRRFNQPQHF. The chain has TRBV19 and TRBJ1-5, with a tentative D call TRBD1 (5 bases). Germline CDR1 is LNHDA and CDR2 is SQIVND (reference sequence). The V end lost 6 bases, the J end lost 3 bases, and 24 bases lay between the germline ends. This CDR3 region has 18 residues. Supplemented by reference TRBV19 and TRBJ1-5, the full variable domain reads DGGITQSPKYLFRKEGQNVTLSCEQNLNHDAMYWYRQDPGQGLRLIYYSQIVNDFQKGDIAEGYSVSREKKESFPLTVTSAQKNPTAFYLCASSTEGLPRRFNQPQHFGDGTRLSIL.

As for this clone: The same CDR3 arises from other DNA sequences in this sample as well. The chain carries TRBV5-1 and TRBJ2-7, with 11 bases that match TRBD2. Per germline, CDR1 SGHRS and CDR2 YFSETQ. Trimming took 0 bases from V and 1 from J; bases not matched to a gene: 0. This CDR3 is built from 15 residues. CDR3 DNA: TGCGCCAGCAGCTTGGTAGCGGGAGGGTCCTACGAGCAGTACTTC. This translates into CASSLVAGGSYEQYF.

This chain joins TRBV10-3 and TRBJ2-5, with 7 bases aligning to TRBD1. The better agreement between TRBJ2-7 and the DNA end casts doubt on the J call. Germline V gene lookup returns CDR1 ENHRY and CDR2 SYGVKD. The CDR3 sequence is 14 residues long. The CDR3 nucleotides read TGTGCCATCAGTGAGTCCGGGACAGCCACCGAGCAGTACTTC. Residues: CAISESGTATEQYF.

V is TRBV27 and J is TRBJ2-3, with 9 positions matching TRBD1. CDR3 size: 15 residues. CDR1 and CDR2 (germline): MNHEY, SMNVEV (reference sequence). V trimming: 3 bases; J trimming: 2 bases; junction bases outside the gene matches: 3. CDR3 coding DNA: TGTGCCAGCAGTTTGGGGACAGGGCTCACAGATACGCAGTATTTT. This sequence encodes CASSLGTGLTDTQYF.

This chain joins TRBV5-1 and TRBJ2-3; a weak D match, TRBD2 (5 bases). The CDR3 sequence is 13 residues long. CDR1 is SGHRS and CDR2 is YFSETQ in the germline V gene. Trimming shortened V by 3 bases and J by 2 bases, and 7 bases separated the two germline ends. The chain's CDR3 is CASSSRDTDTQYF. Written as DNA, the CDR3 is TGCGCCAGCAGCTCCCGGGACACAGATACGCAGTATTTT.

This clone was observed a single time. This chain joins TRBV6-5 and TRBJ2-2; D is perhaps TRBD2 (6 bases). Germline V lookup: CDR1 MNHEY, CDR2 SVGAGI. Trimming removed 6 bases from V and 8 bases from J, with 19 bases in between. CDR3 length equals 15 residues. CDR3 in DNA: TGTGCCAGCAGGCAACAACTTGGGGGGAAAGGGGAGCTGTTTTTT. This encodes CASRQQLGGKGELFF.

This clone occurred once. This CDR3 reads CASTLTGGATEAFF. The CDR3 DNA follows: TGTGCCAGCACCCTGACAGGGGGGGCAACTGAAGCTTTCTTT. The chain joins TRBV7-9 to TRBJ1-1; TRBD1 aligns across 9 bases. This CDR3 has 14 amino acids. With V trimmed by 7 bases and J by 5 bases, 8 bases remained unmatched. Germline CDR1 reads SEHNR; CDR2 reads FQNEAQ (reference sequence).

The CDR3 sequence: CASSPRGQGAWTEAFF. CDR3 DNA sequence: TGTGCCAGCAGTCCAAGGGGACAGGGGGCTTGGACTGAAGCTTTCTTT. The chain has TRBV7-8 and TRBJ1-1, with 12 bases fitting TRBD1. V was clipped by 6 bases and J by 5 bases; unmatched bases: 10. This CDR3 contains 16 residues. From germline, CDR1 is SGHVS and CDR2 FQNEAQ.

The CDR3 spells CASSPETVYSNQPQHF. DNA for the CDR3: TGTGCCAGCAGCCCTGAGACAGTTTATAGCAATCAGCCCCAGCATTTT. The chain carries TRBV2 and TRBJ1-5, with D perhaps TRBD1 (5 bases). The germline gives CDR1 SNHLY, CDR2 FYNNEI. Trimming took off 6 bases at V and 0 bases at J, with 15 bases between the two ends. This CDR3 is 16 amino acids long.

This clone was observed a single time. The chain couples TRBV25-1 to TRBJ2-1; the match to TRBD2 covers 10 bases. Germline-derived CDR1 and CDR2 are MGHDK and SYGVNS. The CDR3 spans 14 residues. V shed 5 bases and J 6 bases; nucleotides not matched to a gene: 4. CDR3 residues: CASSTGLAVNEQFF. CDR3 nucleotide sequence: TGTGCCAGCAGTACAGGACTAGCGGTCAATGAGCAGTTCTTC. Combining the CDR3 with reference TRBV25-1 and TRBJ2-1 gives the whole variable domain EADIYQTPRYLVIGTGKKITLECSQTMGHDKMYWYQQDPGMELHLIHYSYGVNSTEKGDLSSESTVSRIRTEHFPLTLESARPSHTSQYLCASSTGLAVNEQFFGPGTRLTVL.

Many counts were recorded for this clone. The chain carries TRBV29-1 and TRBJ2-5, with a tentative D call TRBD1 (7 bases). The CDR3 runs to 12 residues. Germline V gene data show CDR1 as SQVTM and CDR2 as ANQGSEA. The germline V and J ends were trimmed by 4 bases and 4 bases, with 10 bases remaining between them. CDR3 DNA sequence: TGCAGCGTTGCTCAGGGGGGAGAGACCCAGTACTTC. Translating it yields CSVAQGGETQYF.

This clone was seen a single time. The chain has TRBV7-9 and TRBJ1-2; 10 nucleotides line up with TRBD1. CDR3 length equals 15 residues. Unmatched junction bases numbered 5, after V lost 4 bases and J lost 3 bases. Germline CDR1 SEHNR, CDR2 FQNEAQ (reference sequence). As DNA, the CDR3 is TGTGCCAGCAGCTACCGGGACAGGGGTGACTATGGCTACACCTTC. Its protein product is CASSYRDRGDYGYTF.

The V gene is TRBV9, the J gene TRBJ2-1; 7 nucleotides line up with TRBD2. The V gene end was trimmed by 2 bases and the J gene end by 0 bases; junction bases not matched to a gene: 8. Germline-derived CDR1 and CDR2 are SGDLS and YYNGEE. This CDR3 spans 17 amino acids. Here the CDR3 reads CASSVKTSASSYNEQFF. The CDR3 DNA sequence: TGTGCCAGCAGCGTGAAAACTAGCGCGAGCTCCTACAATGAGCAGTTCTTC.

This clone turned up a few times. The rearrangement links TRBV29-1 to TRBJ2-2; maybe TRBD2 (5 bases). The V and J ends lost 6 bases and 6 bases respectively, with 11 bases between them. The CDR3 has 12 residues. The germline V gene has CDR1 SQVTM and CDR2 ANQGSEA. CDR3 bases: TGCAGCGTGGACTTTAGGGCCGGGGAGCTGTTTTTT. Translated: CSVDFRAGELFF.

Only a few counts were recorded for this clone. The chain is built from TRBV6-1 and TRBJ1-1, with a weak D call TRBD1 (5 bases). The CDR3 has 14 amino acids. The V gene's germline CDR1 is MNHNS and CDR2 SASEGT. Trimming took off 6 bases at V and 1 base at J, with 12 bases between the two ends. CDR3 protein: CASSSKGQNTEAFF. In nucleotides, the CDR3 is TGTGCCAGCAGCTCTAAAGGACAGAACACTGAAGCTTTCTTT.

The genes are TRBV14 and TRBJ2-7; TRBD2 matches at 12 bases. Germline values: CDR1 SGHDN, CDR2 FVKESK. Trimming cost V 4 bases and J 3 bases; bases outside gene matches: 4. CDR3 size: 15 residues. CDR3 DNA: TGTGCCAGCAGCCTGACTAGCGGGGGAATCTACGAGCAGTACTTC. Translation gives CASSLTSGGIYEQYF.

The rearrangement joins TRBV19 to TRBJ2-3; 9 nucleotides line up with TRBD1. Per germline, CDR1 LNHDA and CDR2 SQIVND (reference sequence). The CDR3 sequence is 18 residues long. V was clipped by 1 base and J by 2 bases; unmatched bases: 10. CDR3 protein: CASSIVLSGTGNTDTQYF. The CDR3 nucleotides are TGTGCCAGTAGTATAGTCCTGTCCGGGACAGGGAACACAGATACGCAGTATTTT.

The CDR3 here is CASSERVDYNEQFF. CDR3 DNA: TGTGCCAGCAGTGAGCGGGTCGACTACAATGAGCAGTTCTTC. This chain joins TRBV2 and TRBJ2-1; weak D call: TRBD2 (5 bases). The CDR3 totals 14 residues. CDR1 SNHLY and CDR2 FYNNEI come from the germline V gene. V dropped 3 bases and J dropped 3 bases, with 9 bases sitting between them. The full variable domain, in which reference TRBV2 and TRBJ2-1 provide the parts outside the CDR3, is EPEVTQTPSHQVTQMGQEVILRCVPISNHLYFYWYRQILGQKVEFLVSFYNNEISEKSEIFDDQFSVERPDGSNFTLKIRSTKLEDSAMYFCASSERVDYNEQFFGPGTRLTVL.

The V and J genes are TRBV28 and TRBJ2-1; D not certain. Trimming shortened V by 4 bases and J by 3 bases, and 7 bases separated the two germline ends. The CDR3 is 13 residues long. The germline V gene has CDR1 MDHEN and CDR2 SYDVKM. CDR3 nucleotides: TGTGCCAGCAGTTCCGTCAGCTACAATGAGCAGTTCTTC. This codes for CASSSVSYNEQFF.

The gene calls are TRBV2 and TRBJ2-1; TRBD1 agrees at 8 bases. The CDR3 consists of 16 residues. V dropped 5 bases and J dropped 1; count of bases not matched to a gene: 7. CDR1 and CDR2 from the germline V gene are SNHLY and FYNNEI. This CDR3 is CASSSRTGNSYNEQFF. CDR3 bases: TGTGCCAGCAGTTCGAGGACAGGGAATTCCTACAATGAGCAGTTCTTC.